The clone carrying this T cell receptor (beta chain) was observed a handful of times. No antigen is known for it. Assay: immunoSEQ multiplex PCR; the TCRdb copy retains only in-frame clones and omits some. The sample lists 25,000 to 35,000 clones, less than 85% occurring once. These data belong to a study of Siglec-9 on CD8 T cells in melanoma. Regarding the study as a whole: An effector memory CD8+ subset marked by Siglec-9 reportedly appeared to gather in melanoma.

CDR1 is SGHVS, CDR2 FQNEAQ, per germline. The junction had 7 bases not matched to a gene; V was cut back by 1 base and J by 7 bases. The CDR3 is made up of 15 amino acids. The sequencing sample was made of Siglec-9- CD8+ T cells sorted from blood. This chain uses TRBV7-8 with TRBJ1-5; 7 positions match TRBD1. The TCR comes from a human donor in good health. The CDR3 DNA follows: TGTGCCAGCAGCTTAGGACAGGGTACTAGCCAGCCCCAGCATTTT. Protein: CASSLGQGTSQPQHF.